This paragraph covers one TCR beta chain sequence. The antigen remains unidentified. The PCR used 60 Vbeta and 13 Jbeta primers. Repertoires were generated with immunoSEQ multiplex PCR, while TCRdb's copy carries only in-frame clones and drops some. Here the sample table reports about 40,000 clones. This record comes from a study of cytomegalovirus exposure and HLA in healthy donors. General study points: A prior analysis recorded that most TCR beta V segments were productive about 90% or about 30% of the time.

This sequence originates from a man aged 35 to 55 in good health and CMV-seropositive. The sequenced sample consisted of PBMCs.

As DNA, the CDR3 is TGCGCCAGCAGCCCAGAACCGGGACTCTTAAATGAGCAGTTCTTC. Translated: CASSPEPGLLNEQFF. The V and J genes are TRBV4-3 and TRBJ2-1; a possible D gene is TRBD2 (6 bases). Trimming pared 4 bases from V and 7 bases from J, leaving 17 bases between. The CDR3 contains 15 residues. Germline CDR1 and CDR2: LGHNA and YSLEER.